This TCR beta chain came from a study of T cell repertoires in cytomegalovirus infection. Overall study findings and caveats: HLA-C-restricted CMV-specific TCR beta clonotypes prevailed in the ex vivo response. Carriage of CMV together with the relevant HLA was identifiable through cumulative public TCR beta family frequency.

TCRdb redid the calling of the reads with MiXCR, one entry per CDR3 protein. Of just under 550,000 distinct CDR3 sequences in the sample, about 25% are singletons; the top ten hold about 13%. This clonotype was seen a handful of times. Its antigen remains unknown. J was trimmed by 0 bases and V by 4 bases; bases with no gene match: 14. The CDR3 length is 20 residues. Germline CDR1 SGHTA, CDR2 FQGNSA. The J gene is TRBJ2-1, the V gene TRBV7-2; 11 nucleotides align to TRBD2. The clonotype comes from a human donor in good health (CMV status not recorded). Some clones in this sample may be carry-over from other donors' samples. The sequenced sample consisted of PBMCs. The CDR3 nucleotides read TGTGCCAGCAGCTGGCCCGGGGTTAGCGGGAGGGTGAGCTCCTACAATGAGCAGTTCTTC. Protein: CASSWPGVSGRVSSYNEQFF.